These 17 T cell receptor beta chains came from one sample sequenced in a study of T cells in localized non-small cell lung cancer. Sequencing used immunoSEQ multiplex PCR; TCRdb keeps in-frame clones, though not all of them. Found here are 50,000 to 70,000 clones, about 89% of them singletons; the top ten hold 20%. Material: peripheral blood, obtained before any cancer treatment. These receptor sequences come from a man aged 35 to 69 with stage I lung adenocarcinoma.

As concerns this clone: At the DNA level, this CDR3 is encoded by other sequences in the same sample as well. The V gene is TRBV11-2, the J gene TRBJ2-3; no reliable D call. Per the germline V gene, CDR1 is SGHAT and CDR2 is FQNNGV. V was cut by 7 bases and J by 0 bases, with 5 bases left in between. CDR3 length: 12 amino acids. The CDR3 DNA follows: TGTGCCAGCACCCCGAGCACAGATACGCAGTATTTT. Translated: CASTPSTDTQYF.

CDR3 region: CASSLDVYNEQFF. DNA for the CDR3: TGTGCCAGCAGTTTGGATGTCTACAATGAGCAGTTCTTC. The chain combines TRBV27 with TRBJ2-1, with D unresolved. CDR3 length: 13 residues. V was shortened by 3 bases and J by 3 bases, with 6 bases between the two germline ends. The germline gives CDR1 MNHEY, CDR2 SMNVEV (reference sequence).

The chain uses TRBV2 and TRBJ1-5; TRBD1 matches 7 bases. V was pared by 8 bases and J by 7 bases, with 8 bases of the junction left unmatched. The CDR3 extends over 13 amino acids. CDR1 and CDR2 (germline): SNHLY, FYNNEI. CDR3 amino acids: CASDPGQMQPQHF. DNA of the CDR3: TGTGCCAGCGACCCGGGACAGATGCAGCCCCAGCATTTT.

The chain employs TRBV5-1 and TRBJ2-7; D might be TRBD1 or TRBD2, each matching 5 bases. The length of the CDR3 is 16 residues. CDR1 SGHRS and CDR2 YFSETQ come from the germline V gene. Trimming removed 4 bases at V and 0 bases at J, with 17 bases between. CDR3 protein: CASSHPRDGASYEQYF. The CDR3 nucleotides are TGCGCCAGCAGCCACCCCCGGGACGGTGCCTCCTACGAGCAGTACTTC.

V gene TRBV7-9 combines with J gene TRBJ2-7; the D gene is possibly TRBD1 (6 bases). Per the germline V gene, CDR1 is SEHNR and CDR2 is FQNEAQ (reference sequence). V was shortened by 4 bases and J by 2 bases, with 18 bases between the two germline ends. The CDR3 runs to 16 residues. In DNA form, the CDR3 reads TGTGCCAGCAGCTACCCCTCCGGGACACTTGCCTACGAGCAGTACTTC. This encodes CASSYPSGTLAYEQYF.

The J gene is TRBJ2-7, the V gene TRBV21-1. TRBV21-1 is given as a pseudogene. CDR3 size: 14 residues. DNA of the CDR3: TGTGCCAGCCAGAGATGGGTTTGGCCCTACGAGCAGTACTTC. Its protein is CASQRWVWPYEQYF.

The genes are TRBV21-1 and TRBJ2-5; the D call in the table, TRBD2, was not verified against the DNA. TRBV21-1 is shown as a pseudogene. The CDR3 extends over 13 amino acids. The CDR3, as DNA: TGTGCCAGCAGCAAACGGGGGTTGGAGACCCAGTACTTC. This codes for CASSKRGLETQYF.

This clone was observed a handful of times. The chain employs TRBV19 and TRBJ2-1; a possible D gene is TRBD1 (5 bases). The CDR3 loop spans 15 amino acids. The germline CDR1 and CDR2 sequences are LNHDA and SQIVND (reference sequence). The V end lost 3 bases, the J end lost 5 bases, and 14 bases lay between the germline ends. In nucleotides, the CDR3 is TGTGCCAGTAGTATCGCTCAGGGCTCACACAATGAGCAGTTCTTC. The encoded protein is CASSIAQGSHNEQFF.

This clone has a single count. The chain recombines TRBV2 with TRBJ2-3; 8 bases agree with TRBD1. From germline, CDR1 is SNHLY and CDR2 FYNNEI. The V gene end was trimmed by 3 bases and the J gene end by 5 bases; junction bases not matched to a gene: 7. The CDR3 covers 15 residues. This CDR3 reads CASSEGRGLRDTQYF. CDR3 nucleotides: TGTGCCAGCAGTGAGGGCAGGGGGCTTCGAGATACGCAGTATTTT.

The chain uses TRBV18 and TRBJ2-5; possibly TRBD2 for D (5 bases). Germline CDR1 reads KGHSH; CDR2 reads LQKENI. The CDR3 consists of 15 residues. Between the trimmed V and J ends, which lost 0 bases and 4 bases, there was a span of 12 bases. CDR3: CASSPPRGLGETQYF. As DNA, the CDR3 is TGTGCCAGCTCACCACCGCGCGGGCTAGGAGAGACCCAGTACTTC.

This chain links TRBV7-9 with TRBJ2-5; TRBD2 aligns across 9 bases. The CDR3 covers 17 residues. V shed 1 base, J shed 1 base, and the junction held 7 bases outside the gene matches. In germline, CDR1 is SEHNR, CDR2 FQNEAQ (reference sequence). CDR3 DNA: TGTGCCAGCAGCTTAGGCGGGACTAGCATGGGCCAAGAGACCCAGTACTTC. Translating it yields CASSLGGTSMGQETQYF.

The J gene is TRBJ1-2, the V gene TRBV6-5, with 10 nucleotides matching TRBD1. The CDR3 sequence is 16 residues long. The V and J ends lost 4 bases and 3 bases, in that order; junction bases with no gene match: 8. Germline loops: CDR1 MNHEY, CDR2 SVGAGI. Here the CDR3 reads CASSFGTGEAYYGYTF. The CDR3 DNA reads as TGTGCCAGCAGTTTCGGGACAGGGGAAGCGTACTATGGCTACACCTTC.

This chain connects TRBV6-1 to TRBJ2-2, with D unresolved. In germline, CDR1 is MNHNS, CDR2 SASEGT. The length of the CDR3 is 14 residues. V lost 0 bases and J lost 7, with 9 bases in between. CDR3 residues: CASSEAEGGGELFF. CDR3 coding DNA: TGTGCCAGCAGTGAAGCAGAAGGCGGCGGGGAGCTGTTTTTT.

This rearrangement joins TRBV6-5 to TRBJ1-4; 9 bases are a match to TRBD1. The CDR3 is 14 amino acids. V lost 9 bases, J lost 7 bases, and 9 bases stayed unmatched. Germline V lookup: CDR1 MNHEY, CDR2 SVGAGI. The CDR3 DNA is TGTGCCAGTTCCTCCGGGACAGGGTCTGAAAAACTGTTTTTT. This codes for CASSSGTGSEKLFF.

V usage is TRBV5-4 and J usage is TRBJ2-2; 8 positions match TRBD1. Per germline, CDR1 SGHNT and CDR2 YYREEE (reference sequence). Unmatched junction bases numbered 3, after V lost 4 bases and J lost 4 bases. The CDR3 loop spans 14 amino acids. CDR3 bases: TGTGCCAGCAGCGCGGACAGGGCCACCGGGGAGCTGTTTTTT. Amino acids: CASSADRATGELFF.

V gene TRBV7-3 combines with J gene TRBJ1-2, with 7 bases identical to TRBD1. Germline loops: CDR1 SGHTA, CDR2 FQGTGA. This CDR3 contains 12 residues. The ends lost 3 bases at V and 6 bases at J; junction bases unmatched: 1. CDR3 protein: CASSFGTDGYTF. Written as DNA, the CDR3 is TGTGCCAGCAGCTTCGGGACAGATGGCTACACCTTC.

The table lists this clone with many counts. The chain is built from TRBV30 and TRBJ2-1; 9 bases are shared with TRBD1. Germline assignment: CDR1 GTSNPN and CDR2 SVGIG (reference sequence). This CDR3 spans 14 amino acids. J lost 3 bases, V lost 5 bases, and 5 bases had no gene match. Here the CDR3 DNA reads TGTGCCTGGGGACAGGGGAAAGACTACAATGAGCAGTTCTTC. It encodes CAWGQGKDYNEQFF. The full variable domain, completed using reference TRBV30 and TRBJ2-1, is SQTIHQWPATLVQPVGSPLSLECTVEGTSNPNLYWYRQAAGRGLQLLFYSVGIGQISSEVPQNLSASRPQDRQFILSSKKLLLSDSGFYLCAWGQGKDYNEQFFGPGTRLTVL.